The rows below give T cell receptor beta chains drawn from one sample of a study of Graves' ophthalmopathy and Graves' hyperthyroidism. MiXCR was run by TCRdb on the multiplex PCR reads, yielding one entry per CDR3 protein. The data show 340,000 or so distinct CDR3 sequences, about 17% seen once. Sequenced input: peripheral blood. All receptors come from an adult man with Graves' ophthalmopathy. The CDR3 runs from the conserved cysteine through the conserved F or W. Fields, in order: CDR3 DNA, CDR3 protein, V gene, D gene, clone size, J gene. D genes are given only for firm matches. Clone size is stated in some rows and not others, as once, few, many or a class when expanded.

DNA: TGTGCCACCAGTCCGGGGGGCCACGAGCAGTACTTC
CDR3: CATSPGGHEQYF
V: TRBV24-1
D: -
size: many
J: TRBJ2-7

DNA: TGTGCCAGCAGAACTAGCGGGAGGCCTTGGGAGACCCAGTACTTC
CDR3: CASRTSGRPWETQYF
V: TRBV12-3/TRBV12-4
D: TRBD2
size: -
J: TRBJ2-5

DNA: TGTGCCAGCAGTCCAGTGGGGATGATGGGTCAGCCCCAGCATTTT
CDR3: CASSPVGMMGQPQHF
V: TRBV12-3/TRBV12-4
D: -
size: many
J: TRBJ1-5

DNA: TGCAGTGCTAGTACAGGGTACGGGGCCAACGTCCTGACTTTC
CDR3: CSASTGYGANVLTF
V: TRBV20-1
D: -
size: many
J: TRBJ2-6

DNA: TGCAGCGTCCATACCCCTAGCCACACTGAAGCTTTCTTT
CDR3: CSVHTPSHTEAFF
V: TRBV29-1
D: -
size: many
J: TRBJ1-1

DNA: TGTGCCAGCAGAGATAGCGGGAGGGCCTTCACCGGGGAGCTGTTTTTT
CDR3: CASRDSGRAFTGELFF
V: TRBV6-1
D: TRBD2
size: many
J: TRBJ2-2

DNA: TGTGCCACCAGTGACACGGGACGGATAAACGAGCAGTACTTC
CDR3: CATSDTGRINEQYF
V: TRBV24-1
D: -
size: -
J: TRBJ2-7

DNA: TGTGCCAGCAGCGCTGACACCGTCTATGGCTACATCTTC
CDR3: CASSADTVYGYIF
V: TRBV11-2
D: -
size: -
J: TRBJ1-2

DNA: TGTGCCAGCAGTTTAGGGAGGGTGGGGGCTGAAGCTTTCTTT
CDR3: CASSLGRVGAEAFF
V: TRBV12-3/TRBV12-4
D: -
size: -
J: TRBJ1-1

DNA: TGTGCCAGCAGCCGCGGGGGGGCATCCTACGAGCAGTACTTC
CDR3: CASSRGGASYEQYF
V: TRBV6-2/TRBV6-3
D: TRBD2
size: many
J: TRBJ2-7

DNA: TGTGCCAGCAGGCTCCCCTTTGGGGGGGGGGGACAGCCCCAGCATTTT
CDR3: CASRLPFGGGGQPQHF
V: TRBV5-6
D: -
size: many
J: TRBJ1-5

DNA: TGTGCCAGCAGCCCGACGTGGGGGATACAGCAGCCCCAGCATTTT
CDR3: CASSPTWGIQQPQHF
V: TRBV5-5
D: -
size: many
J: TRBJ1-5

DNA: TGTGCCAGCAGCTTCGGGACTAGCGGGGGATACGAGCAGTACTTC
CDR3: CASSFGTSGGYEQYF
V: TRBV7-6
D: TRBD2
size: -
J: TRBJ2-7

DNA: TGTGCCAGCAGCTTTGGCGGGAGTATCGGAGAGACCCAGTACTTC
CDR3: CASSFGGSIGETQYF
V: TRBV11-2
D: TRBD2
size: many
J: TRBJ2-5

DNA: TGTGCCAGCAGTTACTCGGGTAGCGGGAGACCGGGGCAAGAGACCCAGTACTTC
CDR3: CASSYSGSGRPGQETQYF
V: TRBV6-2/TRBV6-3
D: TRBD2
size: many
J: TRBJ2-5

DNA: TGTGCCAGCAGTCCAGAGGGGCCAGAGACCCAGTACTTC
CDR3: CASSPEGPETQYF
V: TRBV12-3/TRBV12-4
D: -
size: few
J: TRBJ2-5

DNA: TGTGCCAGCAGTGAGGCTAGCGGGAGAGTGGAGACCCAGTACTTC
CDR3: CASSEASGRVETQYF
V: TRBV6-1
D: TRBD2
size: many
J: TRBJ2-5

DNA: TGCAGTGCTAGGACCGGGACAGGGCACTACGAGCAGTACTTC
CDR3: CSARTGTGHYEQYF
V: TRBV20-1
D: TRBD1
size: -
J: TRBJ2-7

DNA: TGTGCCACAAAGGGGGGGTTCGGCGAGCAGTACTTC
CDR3: CATKGGFGEQYF
V: TRBV27
D: -
size: once
J: TRBJ2-7

DNA: TGTGCCAGTAGTATCCGCGGGGGGCTCTTCACTGAAGCTTTCTTT
CDR3: CASSIRGGLFTEAFF
V: TRBV19
D: -
size: many
J: TRBJ1-1

DNA: TGTGCCAGCAGCTTGGAACTCCAGGCCTACGAGCAGTACTTC
CDR3: CASSLELQAYEQYF
V: TRBV5-6
D: -
size: many
J: TRBJ2-7

DNA: TGTGCCTGGAGATCGACAGGGGGGTACACCGGGGAGCTGTTTTTT
CDR3: CAWRSTGGYTGELFF
V: TRBV30
D: TRBD1
size: many
J: TRBJ2-2

DNA: TGTGCCACCAGTGATTTTGGGGCCGGGGAATCCTATAATTCACCCCTCCACTTT
CDR3: CATSDFGAGESYNSPLHF
V: TRBV24-1
D: -
size: -
J: TRBJ1-6

DNA: TGTGCCAGCAGCTACCGACAGGGTCGAGCCGGGGAGCTGTTTTTT
CDR3: CASSYRQGRAGELFF
V: TRBV7-2
D: TRBD1
size: many
J: TRBJ2-2

DNA: TGTGCCAGCAGTTCTACCGGGGGAGGTGGACAGCCCCAGCATTTT
CDR3: CASSSTGGGGQPQHF
V: TRBV6-5
D: -
size: many
J: TRBJ1-5

DNA: TGTGCCAGCAGTCTTCCAAGTCCGGGTCACGAGCAGTACTTC
CDR3: CASSLPSPGHEQYF
V: TRBV12-3/TRBV12-4
D: -
size: -
J: TRBJ2-7

DNA: TGTGCCAGTAGTACATCCGGGACAGGGGGCGTGAACCAAGAGACCCAGTACTTC
CDR3: CASSTSGTGGVNQETQYF
V: TRBV19
D: TRBD1
size: many
J: TRBJ2-5

DNA: TGTGCCAGCATGCCGGGACGGATACAAGAGACCCAGTACTTC
CDR3: CASMPGRIQETQYF
V: TRBV2
D: -
size: many
J: TRBJ2-5

DNA: TGTGCCTGGAGTGGTGGCATCAGGGATAATCAGCCCCAGCATTTT
CDR3: CAWSGGIRDNQPQHF
V: TRBV30
D: -
size: -
J: TRBJ1-5

DNA: TGTGCCAGCAGCCCGAGGTTAGGCACTGAAGCTTTCTTT
CDR3: CASSPRLGTEAFF
V: TRBV7-3
D: -
size: many
J: TRBJ1-1

DNA: TGCAGTGCTAAGACTAGCGGGGTCTCCTACGAGCAGTACTTC
CDR3: CSAKTSGVSYEQYF
V: TRBV20-1
D: TRBD2
size: many
J: TRBJ2-7

DNA: TGTGCCAGCAGTCCCAGGGTGGGCCGTCGGCCCCAGCATTTT
CDR3: CASSPRVGRRPQHF
V: TRBV28
D: -
size: many
J: TRBJ1-5

DNA: TGCGCCAGCAGCCCTCCTTCGGACTCTTACAATGAGCAGTTCTTC
CDR3: CASSPPSDSYNEQFF
V: TRBV5-1
D: -
size: many
J: TRBJ2-1

DNA: TGTGCCAGCAGTAGGACAGGGGAGGTTGGAGGCTACACCTTC
CDR3: CASSRTGEVGGYTF
V: TRBV6-5
D: TRBD1
size: many
J: TRBJ1-2

DNA: TGTGCCAGCTCACCACAGTCCGCAGGAAACACTGAAGCTTTCTTT
CDR3: CASSPQSAGNTEAFF
V: TRBV18
D: -
size: many
J: TRBJ1-1

DNA: TGCGCCAGCAGCCCGACTAGCGGGATGTTGGGTGGGGAGACCCAGTACTTC
CDR3: CASSPTSGMLGGETQYF
V: TRBV5-1
D: TRBD2
size: many
J: TRBJ2-5

DNA: TGTGCCTGGAGTGTCGGGATTCAGGTCTATGGCTACACCTTC
CDR3: CAWSVGIQVYGYTF
V: TRBV30
D: -
size: many
J: TRBJ1-2

DNA: TGTGCCAGCAGCTTAGAGGGGGCATTGCGGCAGTACTTC
CDR3: CASSLEGALRQYF
V: TRBV11-2
D: -
size: -
J: TRBJ2-7

DNA: TGTGCCACCAGTGAGACCGGGACGTACACCGGGGAGCTGTTTTTT
CDR3: CATSETGTYTGELFF
V: TRBV24-1
D: -
size: many
J: TRBJ2-2

DNA: TGCAGTGCGCGACAGGGACGGGACTCTGGAAACACCATATATTTT
CDR3: CSARQGRDSGNTIYF
V: TRBV20-1
D: TRBD1
size: many
J: TRBJ1-3

DNA: TGTGCCAGCAGCTTAAAAATAACAGGACAAGAGACCCAGTACTTC
CDR3: CASSLKITGQETQYF
V: TRBV7-9
D: -
size: many
J: TRBJ2-5

DNA: TGTGCCAGTATACTAGACACCGGGGAGCTGTTTTTT
CDR3: CASILDTGELFF
V: TRBV19
D: -
size: many
J: TRBJ2-2

DNA: TGCAGCTTCGCAGGGGGCCGTTTAGGCGGGGAGCTGTTTTTT
CDR3: CSFAGGRLGGELFF
V: TRBV29-1
D: TRBD1
size: many
J: TRBJ2-2

DNA: TGTGCCAGCAGTTTCAGGGGTGGAATCACTGAAGCTTTCTTT
CDR3: CASSFRGGITEAFF
V: TRBV28
D: -
size: many
J: TRBJ1-1

DNA: TGTGCCATCAGTGGGACACCGTCTAACACTGAAGCTTTCTTT
CDR3: CAISGTPSNTEAFF
V: TRBV10-3
D: -
size: many
J: TRBJ1-1

DNA: TGTGCCAGCAGCTTGCAACCCGGGACAGGGCCTCTAGCTGAAGCTTTCTTT
CDR3: CASSLQPGTGPLAEAFF
V: TRBV11-2
D: TRBD1
size: many
J: TRBJ1-1

DNA: TGTGCCAGCTCAGCCTCTCGAGGCGGGGGCGAATACGAGCAGTACTTC
CDR3: CASSASRGGGEYEQYF
V: TRBV18
D: -
size: many
J: TRBJ2-7

DNA: TGTGCCAGCAGTTTAGGAAGGGCCGGGTTGACTGAAGCTTTCTTT
CDR3: CASSLGRAGLTEAFF
V: TRBV12-3/TRBV12-4
D: -
size: many
J: TRBJ1-1

DNA: TGTGCCAGCTTTAAGGGGGCAGGAAACACTGAAGCTTTCTTT
CDR3: CASFKGAGNTEAFF
V: TRBV19
D: TRBD1
size: many
J: TRBJ1-1

DNA: TGTGCCAGCAGCCAAGATTGGACAGGGGGCACTGAAGCTTTCTTT
CDR3: CASSQDWTGGTEAFF
V: TRBV4-2
D: TRBD1
size: many
J: TRBJ1-1

DNA: TGTGCTAGTGGATGGGGCCGAACCTACGAGCAGTACTTC
CDR3: CASGWGRTYEQYF
V: TRBV12-5
D: -
size: -
J: TRBJ2-7

DNA: TGTGCCAGCAGGAGATCGACAGGGCATCGCAATCAGCCCCAGCATTTT
CDR3: CASRRSTGHRNQPQHF
V: TRBV28
D: TRBD1
size: -
J: TRBJ1-5

DNA: TGTGCCAGCAGTTTACACATTTACGGGGAGCTGCTTTTT
CDR3: CASSLHIYGELLF
V: TRBV27
D: -
size: many
J: TRBJ2-2

DNA: TGTGCCAGCAGCCAAGGCCAGGGTGGGGGCACTGAAGCTTTCTTT
CDR3: CASSQGQGGGTEAFF
V: TRBV3-1
D: -
size: many
J: TRBJ1-1

DNA: TGTGCCAGCAGCTTAGGGACAGGGGGCGAGCAGTACTTC
CDR3: CASSLGTGGEQYF
V: TRBV7-2
D: TRBD1
size: many
J: TRBJ2-7

DNA: TGTGCCAGTAGTATGACCAACACCGGGGAGCTGTTTTTT
CDR3: CASSMTNTGELFF
V: TRBV19
D: -
size: -
J: TRBJ2-2

DNA: TGCAGTGCGGGGGACAGGGCCTATAACACTGAAGCTTTCTTT
CDR3: CSAGDRAYNTEAFF
V: TRBV20-1
D: TRBD1
size: many
J: TRBJ1-1

DNA: TGCGCCAGCAGCCCATACACAGGGGTGTCACCCCTCCACTTT
CDR3: CASSPYTGVSPLHF
V: TRBV5-1
D: TRBD1
size: many
J: TRBJ1-6

DNA: TGTGCCAGCAGCTTGGGTGGGGTACTCTCCTACGAGCAGTACTTC
CDR3: CASSLGGVLSYEQYF
V: TRBV5-6
D: -
size: many
J: TRBJ2-7

DNA: TGTGCCAGCAGCTTACAACAGGGGACATCCTACGAGCAGTACTTC
CDR3: CASSLQQGTSYEQYF
V: TRBV7-2
D: TRBD1
size: many
J: TRBJ2-7